This paragraph reports one T cell receptor (beta chain). Its antigen remains undetermined. The record has no base qualities; no much larger clone is one base away. The sample is drawn from a study of cytomegalovirus exposure and HLA in healthy donors (TCRdb year 2017). As for the study more broadly: According to an earlier analysis of 550 to 700 of the donors, roughly 180 million T cells yielded 100 million or so unique TCR beta sequences and 276 Gb of sequence data. Approximately 300 gigabases of sequencing data and approximately 80 million unique TCR sequences were included in an early release covering roughly 600 HLA-typed donors. Among the roughly 380 genotyped donors, about 85% belonged to the genetic ancestry cluster associated with self-reported Caucasian donors. The study was designed to test whether signatures of past pathogen exposure could be identified by cataloging public T cell receptors. The study profiled the T cell repertoires of about 640 subjects by immunosequencing and related them to cytomegalovirus serostatus. Along with the approximately 620-subject first cohort, a separate validation cohort of more than 90 different subjects was used. To predict cytomegalovirus infection status, the study brought together high-throughput TCR immunosequencing, statistical association of individual TCRs with disease status, and machine learning. A later analysis re-examined previously published TCR beta repertoires from just over 650 donors and added high-resolution HLA genotyping to investigate patterns of TCR occurrence. The later analysis used no new phenotypic data to find candidate immune exposures, relying instead on TCR beta sequences and their occurrence across donors. An earlier analysis of a few hundred of the donors applied high-throughput TCR beta sequencing to assess whether each TCR beta V gene segment acted as functional or pseudogenic. Donor age, sex, ethnicity and CMV serostatus were collected together with the repertoire data. A later genetic analysis used genome-wide SNP genotypes for about 55% of the 666 donors, treating that subset as a discovery cohort. All discovery cohort repertoires had been generated on a single sequencing platform. HLA typing included class I and class II loci at four-digit resolution. The number of donors typed differed by locus, with roughly 620-630 for A, B, C, DRB1 and DQB1, over 500 for DQA1, about 610 for DPA1, and under 490 for DPB1. Four to six DR-DQ haplotypes were handled as single units for association and clustering because linkage in the cohort was strong. On average, over 200,000 unique TCR beta nucleotide sequences were sequenced per donor among 398 genotyped donors of the cohort, with 15% to 20% of those sequences being non-productive.

Library preparation employed the immunoSEQ multiplex PCR assay. For the multiplex PCR, a mixture combining 60 forward primers for TCR Vbeta segments and 13 reverse primers for TCR Jbeta segments was used. Amplification of the CDR3 region of rearranged TCR beta genes was performed with a multiplex PCR assay on genomic DNA. The amplified TCR beta libraries were sequenced on the Illumina HiSeq System as 87-base-pair reads. In the paper's pipeline: Across the 500 to 750 repertoires, a later analysis counted roughly 77 million unique TCR beta chains, around 11 million of which were shared by at least two donors. A nearest-neighbor algorithm error-corrected the raw reads and collapsed the reads into unique sequences, merging closely related sequences to remove PCR and sequencing errors. Alignment of CDR3 sequences to IMGT reference sequences was used to assign V, D and J gene segments. For a sequence to be retained, a match of at least six nucleotides to both a V gene segment and a J gene segment was required. A rearrangement was called productive if the CDR3 had no stop codons and remained in frame with V and J, and every other rearrangement was called non-productive. Following IMGT convention, CDR3 was defined as the stretch from the second conserved V-encoded cysteine to the conserved J-encoded phenylalanine. In an earlier analysis of more than 550 of the donors, sequences lacking an unambiguous match to a single V gene segment were excluded. In an earlier analysis of 500 to 750 of the donors, V segments were called functional above 56.7% productive rearrangements and were called segregating when the between-donor standard deviation exceeded 5%. A statistical classification framework was developed to diagnose cytomegalovirus status using the catalog of TCR beta chain sequences. V and J gene assignment, in a later analysis, came from comparing TCR nucleotide sequences with IMGT/GENE-DB human TR gene sequences. The TCRdist pipeline was used in a later analysis to assign CDR3 sequences and most-parsimonious VDJ recombination scenarios. In a later analysis, each TCR beta chain was defined by its CDR3 amino acid sequence together with its V-gene family, and reads without a unique V-gene family were excluded. In a later analysis, 500 to 700 highly shared, low-generation-probability nucleotide sequences were removed to address suspected cross-contamination and a sequencing artifact. In a later analysis, a clonal expansion index for each public chain was calculated from normalized within-repertoire ranks of inferred template counts. In a later analysis, generation probabilities were computed using a VDJ recombination model fitted to out-of-frame rearrangements, and the results were checked against IGoR. Hypergeometric tests were used in a later analysis to score TCR-TCR, TCR-HLA and TCR-CMV co-occurrence, with a repertoire-size bias correction applied to the TCR pairs. In a later analysis, false discovery rates were estimated by permuting HLA or CMV assignments 20 times. A later analysis grouped co-occurring TCRs with DBSCAN, adding TCRdist sequence similarity when clustering within HLA-allele-positive subsets. Repertoires with fewer than 30,000 or more than 120,000 public chains were left out of co-occurrence clustering, as were roughly five repertoires with anomalous nucleotide sharing. This is the immuneACCESS table as TCRdb keeps it, with only in-frame sequences that have V and J called. A part of the clones is gone; compared with another copy, unresolved V genes explain less than half, and the rest is unexplained. V and J calls and clone size are those listed in that table; D and trimming were worked out from the DNA. The sample yields approximately 92,000 clones; 69% were counted once. Of the sample, about 2.9% falls within the top ten clones.

Points the paper makes about the study in general: In this cohort, only TCR beta chains were sequenced, and detectable features were limited by the absence of alpha or paired-chain data. A later analysis found that TCR association rates varied across HLA loci, with DRB1 alleles showing the most associated TCRs and HLA-C alleles the fewest. Seventeen rarely observed V segments, including chromosome 9 orphons, were excluded from the earlier analysis of approximately 500 of the donors because counts were too low. The authors suggested that the approach could potentially be generalized to other disease states and immunological phenotypes. A total of 164 TCR beta chains were listed by the study as associated with cytomegalovirus. Correlated functional status among segregating V segments might be attributable to linkage disequilibrium, but an unknown experimental factor could not be ruled out. In an earlier analysis of some 500 of the donors, most TCR beta V segments appeared in productive rearrangements about 87% or about 30% of the time, broadly matching IMGT annotations. Because HLA typing was unavailable for some donors at each locus, only the typed subset was used in association tests. In a later analysis, about 17,000 TCR beta sequences were associated with specific HLA alleles at a false discovery rate of 0.05. Strong co-occurrence of HLA alleles, especially DR and DQ, made assigning TCR associations to individual alleles difficult. In a later analysis, HLA-associated TCR beta chains showed more clonal expansion and lower generation probabilities than non-associated chains that were equally common. For the cohort, immune exposure information was limited to CMV serostatus. In a later analysis, several top co-occurrence clusters were reported to appear linked to parvovirus B19, influenza, CMV and Epstein-Barr virus. According to a later analysis, most CMV-associated TCR beta chains appeared to be HLA-restricted, and the HLA associations seemed to be driven largely by CMV exposure. The classifier was reported to diagnose cytomegalovirus status with high specificity and sensitivity in both the original cohort and the validation cohort. Presence/absence analyses assumed roughly uniform sequencing depth across donors, an assumption that may not hold. A cluster of highly shared sequence variants was judged likely to be a technical artifact of the sequencing pipeline. Most TCR sequences were observed very rarely across donors, whereas some public TCRs were present in many individuals. A few of the identified cytomegalovirus-associated TCR beta chains were confirmed in vitro to be specific for cytomegalovirus antigens. A further reported finding was that TCR beta sequences accurately predicted the HLA-A and HLA-B alleles for most subjects in the first cohort. Compared with the 666-donor mean, donors in an Asian-associated ancestry cluster had fewer N-insertions in productive TCRs, according to a later genetic analysis. Some IMGT-functional V segments, including TRBV6-2 and TRBV6-3, could not be distinguished by the 87-base-pair reads and were therefore excluded. A later genetic analysis associated a missense DCLRE1C variant with V-gene and J-gene trimming of TCR beta chains, and an independent cohort replicated the association.

V and J are truncated by 4 bases and 1 base respectively, leaving an intervening sequence of 12 bases. Taken from cysteine to phenylalanine, the CDR3 has 15 residues. Just the 45-base CDR3 DNA is kept, in frame starting at base 1. As encoded in the germline V gene, CDR1 is SGHRS while CDR2 is YFSETQ. The cohort consisted of 600 or so healthy bone marrow donors. Cohort members were all nominally healthy when sampled, although unrecorded immune exposures were likely present. The donor was CMV seronegative and belonged to the group of over 350 seronegative cohort members. A peripheral blood sample was provided by each donor, and peripheral blood mononuclear cells were used for TCR beta sequencing. The Qiagen DNeasy Blood Extraction Kit was used to extract genomic DNA from the blood cell samples.

Sequences were obtained from PBMCs. The rearranged chain carries TRBV5-1 and TRBJ1-5, with TRBD1 perhaps the D gene, on 5 matching bases. The clonotype was recovered from a man aged 50 to 59 in good health and CMV-seronegative. The DNA is as follows: TGCGCCAGCAGCCTGTTGGGGGGGAGCAATCAGCCCCAGCATTTT. It encodes CASSLLGGSNQPQHF.